Following are 18 T cell receptor beta chains from one sample sequenced in a study of T cells in Graves' hyperthyroidism and ophthalmopathy. Amplification yielded TCR beta CDR3 regions, with RNA transcripts as the source. The TCR CDR3 first-round RT-PCR relied on the HTBI primer set. TCRdb recomputed calls from the multiplex PCR reads with MiXCR, one row per CDR3 protein. This table holds around 690,000 distinct CDR3 sequences, 15% to 20% found once. Sequencing was carried out using blood. The receptors here all came from a man in his fifties or sixties with Graves' hyperthyroidism.

This clonotype was observed at least ten times. The chain links TRBV11-2 to TRBJ1-2; TRBD1 aligns across 8 bases. The CDR3 is 13 amino acids. V dropped 5 bases and J dropped 8; count of bases not matched to a gene: 7. Germline loops: CDR1 SGHAT, CDR2 FQNNGV. This chain's CDR3 is CASSRDRGRGYTF. In nucleotides, the CDR3 is TGTGCCAGCAGCCGAGACAGGGGACGCGGCTACACCTTC.

The CDR3 loop reads CATSDNRRDTEAFF. The CDR3 DNA follows: TGTGCCACCAGTGATAACAGGAGGGACACTGAAGCTTTCTTT. The V and J genes are TRBV24-1 and TRBJ1-1; possibly TRBD1 for D (5 bases). Trimming shortened V by 3 bases and J by 3 bases, and 10 bases separated the two germline ends. CDR1 and CDR2 (germline): KGHDR, SFDVKD. This CDR3 has 14 residues.

This clonotype came up many times. V and J are TRBV28 and TRBJ2-1, with 8 bases that match TRBD2. CDR3 size: 15 residues. Per germline, CDR1 MDHEN and CDR2 SYDVKM. The V and J ends lost 4 bases and 4 bases, in that order; junction bases with no gene match: 6. This CDR3 is CASSSPGLGYNEQFF. The CDR3 DNA reads as TGTGCCAGCAGTTCTCCGGGACTAGGGTACAATGAGCAGTTCTTC.

This clonotype showed up just a few times. The genes are TRBV20-1 and TRBJ2-7; 7 nucleotides align to TRBD1. The germline V gene has CDR1 DFQATT and CDR2 SNEGSKA (reference sequence). The length of the CDR3 is 14 residues. V lost 0 bases and J lost 7; bases outside the gene matches: 9. CDR3 in DNA: TGCAGTGCTAGAGAAGAGACAGGGCCAGGGGAGCAGTACTTC. It encodes CSAREETGPGEQYF.

This clonotype was detected many times. The V call is TRBV28, the J call TRBJ2-5; D tentatively reads TRBD1 or TRBD2 (6 bases each). Between the trimmed V and J ends, which lost 1 base and 4 bases, there was a span of 13 bases. The CDR3 loop spans 15 amino acids. Germline-derived CDR1 and CDR2 are MDHEN and SYDVKM. CDR3 amino acids: CASSLLGGTLETQYF. CDR3 DNA sequence: TGTGCCAGCAGTTTATTAGGGGGGACTCTAGAGACCCAGTACTTC.

This clonotype has a handful of counts. The chain employs TRBV7-9 and TRBJ2-5; TRBD2 is a possible D gene (6 bases). The CDR3 is 12 amino acids. Trimming cost V 0 bases and J 8 bases, with 7 bases left between them. From germline, CDR1 is SEHNR and CDR2 FQNEAQ (reference sequence). CDR3 region: CASSLAEGTQYF. CDR3 sequence (DNA): TGTGCCAGCAGCTTAGCGGAGGGAACCCAGTACTTC.

This clonotype was counted many times. V and J are TRBV28 and TRBJ2-1; D might be TRBD1 or TRBD2, each matching 5 bases. The CDR3 has 12 residues. CDR1 and CDR2 from the germline V gene are MDHEN and SYDVKM. Trimming removed 6 bases at V and 11 bases at J, with 14 bases between. The CDR3 reads CASSYPPGQQFF. As DNA, the CDR3 is TGTGCCAGCAGCTACCCTCCGGGACAGCAGTTCTTC.

In this sample, this clonotype turned up a few times. The chain links TRBV29-1 to TRBJ2-5; D is possibly TRBD1 (6 bases). The CDR3 has 13 residues. From germline, CDR1 is SQVTM and CDR2 ANQGSEA. Trimming removed 6 bases at V and 4 bases at J, with 15 bases between. The CDR3 region is CSVHRDLTETQYF. DNA for the CDR3: TGCAGCGTACACAGGGATTTGACAGAGACCCAGTACTTC.

This clonotype was seen repeatedly, ten times or more. This sequence joins TRBV4-2 and TRBJ2-1; 7 bases map to TRBD1. Germline lookup yields CDR1 LGHNA and CDR2 YNFKEQ. The CDR3 extends over 14 amino acids. The junction had 3 bases not matched to a gene; V was cut back by 0 bases and J by 7 bases. CDR3 bases: TGTGCCAGCAGCCAAGATGAGGGGGCGAATGAGCAGTTCTTC. Its protein is CASSQDEGANEQFF.

This clonotype was detected a few times. The rearrangement uses TRBV20-1 and TRBJ2-1; D might be TRBD2 (6 bases). This CDR3 spans 11 amino acids. The V end was cut by 3 bases, the J end by 8 bases, with 8 bases between. The germline gives CDR1 DFQATT, CDR2 SNEGSKA (reference sequence). CDR3 in DNA: TGCAGTGCTAGGGGGGGATATGAGCAGTTCTTC. Its translation is CSARGGYEQFF.

This clonotype was detected a few times. The rearrangement links TRBV18 to TRBJ2-1; 7 bases are shared with TRBD2. From germline, CDR1 is KGHSH and CDR2 LQKENI. This CDR3 spans 16 amino acids. Trimming took 5 bases from V and 3 from J; bases not matched to a gene: 10. The CDR3 nucleotides read TGTGCCAGCTCATCCGGGACTACGACCGTCTACAATGAGCAGTTCTTC. Amino acids: CASSSGTTTVYNEQFF. Full variable domain (outside the CDR3, taken from reference TRBV18 and TRBJ2-1): NAGVMQNPRHLVRRRGQEARLRCSPMKGHSHVYWYRQLPEEGLKFMVYLQKENIIDESGMPKERFSAEFPKEGPSILRIQQVVRGDSAAYFCASSSGTTTVYNEQFFGPGTRLTVL.

This clonotype was counted a few times. Since a much larger clone is just one base distant, this may be a read error. This sequence joins TRBV12-3 or TRBV12-4 and TRBJ2-1; D gene ambiguous. The CDR3 totals 16 residues. V dropped 1 base and J dropped 12 bases, with 22 bases sitting between them. The CDR3 region has the DNA TGTGCCAGCAGTTTAGGGGGATGTACCCGCTTGATTCGGCAGTTCTTC. It specifies CASSLGGCTRLIRQFF.

This clonotype has a count of ten or more. The chain combines TRBV28 with TRBJ1-1, with 9 bases lining up with TRBD1. Trimming removed 5 bases from V and 11 bases from J; junction bases left unmatched: 9. This CDR3 contains 13 residues. The germline V gene has CDR1 MDHEN and CDR2 SYDVKM. The CDR3 bases are TGTGCCAGCAGTCCGGGACAGGGAGGGGGGGCTTTCTTT. Translated, it gives CASSPGQGGGAFF.

The genes are TRBV19 and TRBJ2-1; 8 nucleotides agree with TRBD2. Germline trimming cut 6 bases from V and 4 bases from J; bases unmatched to any gene: 11. Germline V gene data show CDR1 as LNHDA and CDR2 as SQIVND (reference sequence). The CDR3 totals 16 residues. In DNA, the CDR3 is TGTGCCAGTAGGCTTTCTTGGACTAGCTCGTACAATGAGCAGTTCTTC. This codes for CASRLSWTSSYNEQFF. Full variable domain (remainder filled in from reference TRBV19 and TRBJ2-1): DGGITQSPKYLFRKEGQNVTLSCEQNLNHDAMYWYRQDPGQGLRLIYYSQIVNDFQKGDIAEGYSVSREKKESFPLTVTSAQKNPTAFYLCASRLSWTSSYNEQFFGPGTRLTVL.

In its sample, this clonotype was seen a few times. The chain recombines TRBV6-5 with TRBJ2-1; perhaps TRBD2 as D (5 bases). Germline V gives CDR1 MNHEY, CDR2 SVGAGI. The CDR3 length is 17 residues. Between the trimmed V and J ends, which lost 2 bases and 7 bases, there was a span of 21 bases. CDR3 protein: CASSYGPGLMNLNEQFF. In DNA, the CDR3 is TGTGCCAGCAGTTACGGACCCGGACTGATGAACTTGAATGAGCAGTTCTTC.

This clonotype occurred many times. This sequence joins TRBV28 and TRBJ2-7, with D possibly called TRBD1 or TRBD2 (5 bases each). This CDR3 has 17 amino acids. Looked up from germline, CDR1 is MDHEN and CDR2 is SYDVKM. V shed 3 bases and J shed 1 base, with 19 bases lying between them. CDR3 loop: CASSLTAWGTFSYEQYF. For the CDR3, the DNA is TGTGCCAGCAGTTTGACTGCTTGGGGGACGTTTTCCTACGAGCAGTACTTC.

The J gene is TRBJ2-2, the V gene TRBV5-1, with a tentative D call TRBD2 (6 bases). V dropped 1 base and J dropped 2 bases, with 12 bases sitting between them. Germline loops: CDR1 SGHRS, CDR2 YFSETQ. CDR3 length equals 16 residues. CDR3 protein: CASSLRNGGNTGELFF. The CDR3, as DNA: TGCGCCAGCAGCTTGAGGAACGGGGGAAACACCGGGGAGCTGTTTTTT. Full variable domain (outside the CDR3, taken from reference TRBV5-1 and TRBJ2-2): KAGVTQTPRYLIKTRGQQVTLSCSPISGHRSVSWYQQTPGQGLQFLFEYFSETQRNKGNFPGRFSGRQFSNSRSEMNVSTLELGDSALYLCASSLRNGGNTGELFFGEGSRLTVL.

The chain employs TRBV2 and TRBJ1-1, with a tentative D call TRBD1 (6 bases). From germline, CDR1 is SNHLY and CDR2 FYNNEI. The CDR3 contains 15 residues. Trimming pared 4 bases from V and 6 bases from J, leaving 18 bases between. In DNA, the CDR3 is TGTGCCAGCAGTGCACAGGGAGGGTTAAGTCCTGAAGCTTTCTTT. Translated, it gives CASSAQGGLSPEAFF. Complete variable domain (other parts from reference TRBV2 and TRBJ1-1): EPEVTQTPSHQVTQMGQEVILRCVPISNHLYFYWYRQILGQKVEFLVSFYNNEISEKSEIFDDQFSVERPDGSNFTLKIRSTKLEDSAMYFCASSAQGGLSPEAFFGQGTRLTVV.